The TCR beta chain under discussion was sequenced for a study of CD8 T cells in ankylosing spondylitis. V dropped 3 bases and J dropped 5 bases, with 13 bases sitting between them. This CDR3 comprises 15 residues. Germline V gives CDR1 SGHTA, CDR2 FQGTGA. General study findings and limits: Some motif variants had been reported before (in reactive arthritis synovial fluid and blood). Typical of ankylosing spondylitis blood, it appeared, was a TCR beta motif of eight highly homologous variants.

Turning to this clonotype: What it recognizes is unknown.

Scientists made TCR beta libraries using quantitative 5'-RACE with molecular barcodes. MiXCR, applied by TCRdb to the 5' RACE reads, yields one record per CDR3 protein. Here the sample spans under 400,000 distinct CDR3 sequences, around 10% being singletons. Sequencing was carried out using blood, either unsorted or a sorted T cell fraction (not recorded which). This sequence was found in a female donor with ankylosing spondylitis or in good health (not recorded which). V gene TRBV7-3 combines with J gene TRBJ2-2; D may match TRBD1 or TRBD2 (6 bases each). The CDR3 DNA reads TGTGCCAGCAGCTTTATGGGGGGCGAAACCGGGGAGCTGTTTTTT. This codes for CASSFMGGETGELFF.